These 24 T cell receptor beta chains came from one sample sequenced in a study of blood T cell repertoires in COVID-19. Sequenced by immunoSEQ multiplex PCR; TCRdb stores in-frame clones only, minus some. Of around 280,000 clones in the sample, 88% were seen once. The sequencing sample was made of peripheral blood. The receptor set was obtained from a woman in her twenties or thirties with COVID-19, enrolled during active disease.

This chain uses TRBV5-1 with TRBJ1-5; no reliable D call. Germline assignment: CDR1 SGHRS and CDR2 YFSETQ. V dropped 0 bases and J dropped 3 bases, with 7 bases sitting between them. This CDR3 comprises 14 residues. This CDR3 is CASSLDSFNQPQHF. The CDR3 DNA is TGCGCCAGCAGCTTGGACAGCTTCAATCAGCCCCAGCATTTT.

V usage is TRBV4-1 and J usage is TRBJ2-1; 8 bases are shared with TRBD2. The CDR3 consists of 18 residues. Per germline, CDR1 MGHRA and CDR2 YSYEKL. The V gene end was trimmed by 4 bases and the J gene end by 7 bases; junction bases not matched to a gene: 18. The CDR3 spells CASSPRVWERELDNEQFF. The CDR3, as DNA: TGCGCCAGCAGCCCCCGGGTGTGGGAGCGGGAGTTGGATAATGAGCAGTTCTTC.

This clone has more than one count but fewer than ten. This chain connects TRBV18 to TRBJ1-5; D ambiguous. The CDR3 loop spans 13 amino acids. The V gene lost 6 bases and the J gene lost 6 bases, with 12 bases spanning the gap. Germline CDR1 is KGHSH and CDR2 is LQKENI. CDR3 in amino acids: CASSLAGGQPQHF. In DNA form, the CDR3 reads TGTGCCAGCTCCCTCGCAGGTGGTCAGCCCCAGCATTTT.

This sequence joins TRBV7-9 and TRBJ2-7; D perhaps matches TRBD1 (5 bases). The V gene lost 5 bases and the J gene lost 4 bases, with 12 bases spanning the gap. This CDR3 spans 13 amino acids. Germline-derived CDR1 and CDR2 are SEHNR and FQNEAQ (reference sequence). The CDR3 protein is CASSRAGYYEQYF. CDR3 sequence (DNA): TGTGCCAGCAGCCGGGCAGGGTATTACGAGCAGTACTTC.

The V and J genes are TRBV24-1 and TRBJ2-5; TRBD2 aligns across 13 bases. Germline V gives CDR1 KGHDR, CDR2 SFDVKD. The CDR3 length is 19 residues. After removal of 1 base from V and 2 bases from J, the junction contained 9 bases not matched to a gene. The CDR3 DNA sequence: TGTGCCACCAGTGATTTAGGACTAGCGGGAGACTTACTTCAAGAGACCCAGTACTTC. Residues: CATSDLGLAGDLLQETQYF.

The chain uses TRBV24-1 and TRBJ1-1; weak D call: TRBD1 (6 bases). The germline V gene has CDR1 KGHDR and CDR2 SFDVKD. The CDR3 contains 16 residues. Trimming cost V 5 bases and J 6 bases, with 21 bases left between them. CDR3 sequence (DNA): TGTGCCACCAGTGCCCTGGGGAGGGGGGCGTCGTCTGAAGCTTTCTTT. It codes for CATSALGRGASSEAFF.

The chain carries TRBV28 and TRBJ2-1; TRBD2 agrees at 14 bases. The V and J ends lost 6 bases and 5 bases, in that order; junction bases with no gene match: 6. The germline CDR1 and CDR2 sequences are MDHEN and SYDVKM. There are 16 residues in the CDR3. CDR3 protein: CASSSPGLAGDNEQFF. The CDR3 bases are TGTGCCAGCAGCTCACCGGGACTAGCGGGAGACAATGAGCAGTTCTTC.

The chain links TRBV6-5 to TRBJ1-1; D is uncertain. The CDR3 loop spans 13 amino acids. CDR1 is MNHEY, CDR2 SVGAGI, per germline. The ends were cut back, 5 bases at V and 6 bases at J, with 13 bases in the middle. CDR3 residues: CASSLYLRAEAFF. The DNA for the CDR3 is TGTGCCAGCAGTCTTTATCTTCGCGCTGAAGCTTTCTTT.

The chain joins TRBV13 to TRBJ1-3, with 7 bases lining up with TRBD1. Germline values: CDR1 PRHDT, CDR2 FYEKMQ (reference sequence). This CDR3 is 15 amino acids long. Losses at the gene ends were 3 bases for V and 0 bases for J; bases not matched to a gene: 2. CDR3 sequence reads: CASSLGQISGNTIYF. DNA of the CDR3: TGTGCCAGCAGCTTGGGACAGATCTCTGGAAACACCATATATTTT.

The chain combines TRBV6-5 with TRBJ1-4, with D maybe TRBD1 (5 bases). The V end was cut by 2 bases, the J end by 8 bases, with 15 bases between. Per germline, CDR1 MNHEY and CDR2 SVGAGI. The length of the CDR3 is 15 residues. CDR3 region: CASSYQAQGGEKLFF. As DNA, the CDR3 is TGTGCCAGCAGTTACCAAGCCCAGGGAGGGGAAAAACTGTTTTTT.

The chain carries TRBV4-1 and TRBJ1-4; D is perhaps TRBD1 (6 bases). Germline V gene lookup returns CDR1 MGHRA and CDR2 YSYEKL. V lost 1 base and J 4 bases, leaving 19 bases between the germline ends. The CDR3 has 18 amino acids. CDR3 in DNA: TGCGCCAGCAGCCAAGGGATAGGGCGTTCACAGGGTAATGAAAAACTGTTTTTT. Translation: CASSQGIGRSQGNEKLFF.

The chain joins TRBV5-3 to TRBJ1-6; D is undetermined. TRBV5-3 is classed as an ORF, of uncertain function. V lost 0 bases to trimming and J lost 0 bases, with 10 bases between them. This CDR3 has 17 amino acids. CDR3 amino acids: CARSLERNSSYNSPLHF. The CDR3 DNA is TGTGCCAGAAGCTTGGAAAGGAACAGCTCCTATAATTCACCCCTCCACTTT.

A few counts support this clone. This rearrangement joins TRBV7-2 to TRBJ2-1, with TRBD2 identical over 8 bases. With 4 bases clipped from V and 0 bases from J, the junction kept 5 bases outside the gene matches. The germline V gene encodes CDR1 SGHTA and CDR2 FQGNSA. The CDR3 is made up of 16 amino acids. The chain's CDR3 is CASSSRLASSYNEQFF. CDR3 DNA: TGTGCCAGCAGCTCAAGACTAGCGAGCTCCTACAATGAGCAGTTCTTC.

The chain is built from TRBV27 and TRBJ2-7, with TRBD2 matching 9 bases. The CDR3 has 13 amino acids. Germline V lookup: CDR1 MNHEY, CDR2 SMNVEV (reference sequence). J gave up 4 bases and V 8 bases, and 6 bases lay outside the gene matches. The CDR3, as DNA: TGTGCCAGCGGGGGGACTAGCTGGTACGAGCAGTACTTC. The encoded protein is CASGGTSWYEQYF.

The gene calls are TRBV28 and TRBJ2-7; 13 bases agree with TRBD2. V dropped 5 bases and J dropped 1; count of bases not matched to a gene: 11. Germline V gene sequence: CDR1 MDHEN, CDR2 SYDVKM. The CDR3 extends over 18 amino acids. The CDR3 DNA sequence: TGTGCCAGCAGTGAGACTAGCGGGAGGATTAGGTTGTCCTACGAGCAGTACTTC. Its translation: CASSETSGRIRLSYEQYF.

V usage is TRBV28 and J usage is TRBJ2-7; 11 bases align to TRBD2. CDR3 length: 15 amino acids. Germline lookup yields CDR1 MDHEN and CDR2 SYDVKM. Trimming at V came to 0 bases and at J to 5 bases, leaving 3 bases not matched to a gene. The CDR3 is CASSLWTSGNNEQYF. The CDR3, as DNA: TGTGCCAGCAGTTTATGGACTAGCGGGAACAACGAGCAGTACTTC.

Here the CDR3 DNA reads TGCGCCAGCAGCCTAGCCACAGGGTCTGAAGCTTTCTTT. This encodes CASSLATGSEAFF. V is TRBV4-1 and J is TRBJ1-1; D is possibly TRBD1 (6 bases). The germline V gene has CDR1 MGHRA and CDR2 YSYEKL. This CDR3 has 13 residues. Trimming pared 4 bases from V and 6 bases from J, leaving 12 bases between.

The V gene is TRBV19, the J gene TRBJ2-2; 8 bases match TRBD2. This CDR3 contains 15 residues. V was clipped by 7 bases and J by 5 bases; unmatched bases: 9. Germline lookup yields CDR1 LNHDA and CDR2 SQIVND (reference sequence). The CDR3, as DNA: TGTGCCAGTACGGCGGGAGGAGCCCGGACCGGGGAGCTGTTTTTT. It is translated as CASTAGGARTGELFF.

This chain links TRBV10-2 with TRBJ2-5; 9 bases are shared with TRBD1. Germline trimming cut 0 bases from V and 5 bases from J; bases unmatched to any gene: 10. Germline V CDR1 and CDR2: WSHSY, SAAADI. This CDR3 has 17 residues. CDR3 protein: CASSESSGGQGVETQYF. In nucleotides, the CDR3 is TGCGCCAGCAGTGAGTCATCAGGGGGACAGGGTGTGGAGACCCAGTACTTC.

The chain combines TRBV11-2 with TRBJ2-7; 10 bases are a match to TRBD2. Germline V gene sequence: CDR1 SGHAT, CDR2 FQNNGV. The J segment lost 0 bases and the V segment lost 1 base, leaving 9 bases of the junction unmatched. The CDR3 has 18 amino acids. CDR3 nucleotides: TGTGCCAGCAGCTTAGCGGCTAGCGGGAGCACCTTCTCCTACGAGCAGTACTTC. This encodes CASSLAASGSTFSYEQYF.

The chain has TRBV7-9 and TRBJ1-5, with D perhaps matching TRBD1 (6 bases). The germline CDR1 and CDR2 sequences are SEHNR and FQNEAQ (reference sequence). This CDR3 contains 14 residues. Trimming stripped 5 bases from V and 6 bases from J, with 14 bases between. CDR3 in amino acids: CASSPPGTTQPQHF. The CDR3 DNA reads TGTGCCAGCAGCCCCCCCGGGACAACTCAGCCCCAGCATTTT.

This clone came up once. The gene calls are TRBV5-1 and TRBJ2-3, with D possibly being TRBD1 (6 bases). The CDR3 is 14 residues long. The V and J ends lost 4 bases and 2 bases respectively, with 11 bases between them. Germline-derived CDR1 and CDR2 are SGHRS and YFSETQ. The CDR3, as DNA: TGCGCCAGCAGCCCAGGGGAAGCCACAGATACGCAGTATTTT. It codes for CASSPGEATDTQYF. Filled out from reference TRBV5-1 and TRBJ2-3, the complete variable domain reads KAGVTQTPRYLIKTRGQQVTLSCSPISGHRSVSWYQQTPGQGLQFLFEYFSETQRNKGNFPGRFSGRQFSNSRSEMNVSTLELGDSALYLCASSPGEATDTQYFGPGTRLTVL.

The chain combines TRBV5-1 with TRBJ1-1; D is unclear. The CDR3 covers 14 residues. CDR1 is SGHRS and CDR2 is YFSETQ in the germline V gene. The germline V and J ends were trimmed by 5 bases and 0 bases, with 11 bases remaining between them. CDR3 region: CASSLRAMNTEAFF. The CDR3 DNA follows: TGCGCCAGCAGTCTGAGAGCCATGAACACTGAAGCTTTCTTT.

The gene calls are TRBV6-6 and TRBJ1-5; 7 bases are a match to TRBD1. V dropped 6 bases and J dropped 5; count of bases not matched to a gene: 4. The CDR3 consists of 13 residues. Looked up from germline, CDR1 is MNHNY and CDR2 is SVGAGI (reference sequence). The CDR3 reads CASRTGVDQPQHF. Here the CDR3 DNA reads TGTGCCAGCAGAACAGGGGTGGATCAGCCCCAGCATTTT.